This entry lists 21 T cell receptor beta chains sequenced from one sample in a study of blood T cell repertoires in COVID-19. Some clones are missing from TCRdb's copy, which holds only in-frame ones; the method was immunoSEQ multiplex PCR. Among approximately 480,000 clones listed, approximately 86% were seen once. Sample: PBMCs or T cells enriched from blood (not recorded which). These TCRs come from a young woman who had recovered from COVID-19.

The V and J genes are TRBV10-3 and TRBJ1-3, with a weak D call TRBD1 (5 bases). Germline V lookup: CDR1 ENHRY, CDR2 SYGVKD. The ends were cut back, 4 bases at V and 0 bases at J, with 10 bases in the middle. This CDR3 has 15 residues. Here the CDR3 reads CAISGGEYSGNTIYF. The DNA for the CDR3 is TGTGCCATCAGTGGGGGGGAATACTCTGGAAACACCATATATTTT.

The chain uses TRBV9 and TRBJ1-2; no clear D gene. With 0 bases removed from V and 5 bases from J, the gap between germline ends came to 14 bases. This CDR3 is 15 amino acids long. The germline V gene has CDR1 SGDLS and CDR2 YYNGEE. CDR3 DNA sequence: TGTGCCAGCAGCGTAGCCCCCACCGGGAGTTATGGCTACACCTTC. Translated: CASSVAPTGSYGYTF.

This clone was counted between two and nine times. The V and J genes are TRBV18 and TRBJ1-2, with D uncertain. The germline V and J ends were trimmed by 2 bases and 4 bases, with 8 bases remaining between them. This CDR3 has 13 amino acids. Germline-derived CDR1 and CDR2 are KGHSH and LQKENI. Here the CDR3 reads CASSPEQSYGYTF. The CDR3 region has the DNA TGTGCCAGCTCACCAGAACAGAGCTATGGCTACACCTTC. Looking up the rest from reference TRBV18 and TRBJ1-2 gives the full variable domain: NAGVMQNPRHLVRRRGQEARLRCSPMKGHSHVYWYRQLPEEGLKFMVYLQKENIIDESGMPKERFSAEFPKEGPSILRIQQVVRGDSAAYFCASSPEQSYGYTFGSGTRLTVV.

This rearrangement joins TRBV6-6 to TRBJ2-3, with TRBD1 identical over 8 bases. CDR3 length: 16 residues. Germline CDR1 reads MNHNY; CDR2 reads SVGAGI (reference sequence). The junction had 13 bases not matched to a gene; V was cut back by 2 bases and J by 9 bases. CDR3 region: CASSYQYGQGGETQYF. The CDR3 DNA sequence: TGTGCCAGCAGTTACCAATACGGACAGGGTGGGGAGACGCAGTATTTT.

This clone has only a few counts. The CDR3 nucleotides are TGTGCCAGCAGCGGGACAGGGGTTCAGCCCCAGCATTTT. Amino acid sequence: CASSGTGVQPQHF. The chain is built from TRBV5-5 and TRBJ1-5; TRBD1 aligns across 10 bases. CDR3 length: 13 amino acids. The germline gives CDR1 SGHKS, CDR2 YYEKEE (reference sequence). The V gene end was trimmed by 4 bases and the J gene end by 6 bases; junction bases not matched to a gene: 1.

CDR3: CASSQEAPTGGNQPQHF. CDR3 nucleotides: TGCGCCAGCAGCCAAGAGGCCCCGACAGGGGGCAATCAGCCCCAGCATTTT. The J gene is TRBJ1-5, the V gene TRBV4-1, with 8 bases matching TRBD1. The CDR3 sequence is 17 residues long. With V trimmed by 0 bases and J by 2 bases, 6 bases remained unmatched. Germline CDR1 and CDR2: MGHRA and YSYEKL.

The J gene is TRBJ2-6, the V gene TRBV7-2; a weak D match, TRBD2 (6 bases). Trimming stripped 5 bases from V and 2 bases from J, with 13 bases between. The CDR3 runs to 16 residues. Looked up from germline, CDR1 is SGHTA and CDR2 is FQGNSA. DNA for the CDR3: TGTGCCAGCAGCCCCCGTGGCGGGACTGGGGCCAACGTCCTGACTTTC. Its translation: CASSPRGGTGANVLTF.

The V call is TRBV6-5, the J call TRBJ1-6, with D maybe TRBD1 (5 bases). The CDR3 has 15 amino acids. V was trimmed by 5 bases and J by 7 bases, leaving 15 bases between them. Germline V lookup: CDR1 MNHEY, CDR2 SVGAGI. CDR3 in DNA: TGTGCCAGCAGTCGGACCGGGGGGTTAAATTCACCCCTCCACTTT. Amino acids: CASSRTGGLNSPLHF.

This chain's CDR3 is CASSLAGGQNYGYTF. In nucleotides, the CDR3 is TGTGCCAGCAGCTTGGCCGGGGGGCAAAACTATGGCTACACCTTC. The chain combines TRBV5-4 with TRBJ1-2, with a weak D call TRBD1 (6 bases). Germline loops: CDR1 SGHNT, CDR2 YYREEE (reference sequence). The CDR3 sequence is 15 residues long. Trimming removed 0 bases at V and 2 bases at J, with 11 bases between.

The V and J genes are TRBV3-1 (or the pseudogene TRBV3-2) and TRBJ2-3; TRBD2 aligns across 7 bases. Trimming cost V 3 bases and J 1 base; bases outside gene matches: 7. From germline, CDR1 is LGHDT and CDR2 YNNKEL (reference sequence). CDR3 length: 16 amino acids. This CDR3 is CASSQGGSGGTDTQYF. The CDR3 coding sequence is TGTGCCAGCAGCCAGGGGGGGAGCGGGGGCACAGATACGCAGTATTTT.

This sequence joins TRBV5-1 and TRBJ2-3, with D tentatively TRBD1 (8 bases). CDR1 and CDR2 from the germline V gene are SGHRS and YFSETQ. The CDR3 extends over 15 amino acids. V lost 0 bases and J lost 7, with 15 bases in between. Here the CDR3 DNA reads TGCGCCAGCAGCTTGGAGACAGGGGACTACCATACGCAGTATTTT. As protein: CASSLETGDYHTQYF.

The CDR3 is CASSWGVSGANVLTF. In nucleotides, the CDR3 is TGCGCCAGCAGCTGGGGGGTCTCTGGGGCCAACGTCCTGACTTTC. The rearrangement links TRBV5-1 to TRBJ2-6, with D maybe TRBD2 (6 bases). Germline CDR1 SGHRS, CDR2 YFSETQ. Trimming pared 3 bases from V and 0 bases from J, leaving 7 bases between. This CDR3 has 15 residues.

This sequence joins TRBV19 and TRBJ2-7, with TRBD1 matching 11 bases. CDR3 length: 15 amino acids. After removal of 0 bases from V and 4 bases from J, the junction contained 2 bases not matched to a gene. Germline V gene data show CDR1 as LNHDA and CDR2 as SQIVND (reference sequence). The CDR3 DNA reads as TGTGCCAGTAGTATAGAGGACAGGGGGCCGTACGAGCAGTACTTC. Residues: CASSIEDRGPYEQYF. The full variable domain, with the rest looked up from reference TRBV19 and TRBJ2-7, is DGGITQSPKYLFRKEGQNVTLSCEQNLNHDAMYWYRQDPGQGLRLIYYSQIVNDFQKGDIAEGYSVSREKKESFPLTVTSAQKNPTAFYLCASSIEDRGPYEQYFGPGTRLTVT.

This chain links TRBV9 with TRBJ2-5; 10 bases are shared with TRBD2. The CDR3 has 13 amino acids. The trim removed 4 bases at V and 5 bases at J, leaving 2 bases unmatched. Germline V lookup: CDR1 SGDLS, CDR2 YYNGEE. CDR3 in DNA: TGTGCCAGCAGCCGTAGCGGGGGGGAGACCCAGTACTTC. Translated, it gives CASSRSGGETQYF. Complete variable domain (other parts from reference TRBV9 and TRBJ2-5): DSGVTQTPKHLITATGQRVTLRCSPRSGDLSVYWYQQSLDQGLQFLIQYYNGEERAKGNILERFSAQQFPDLHSELNLSSLELGDSALYFCASSRSGGETQYFGPGTRLLVL.

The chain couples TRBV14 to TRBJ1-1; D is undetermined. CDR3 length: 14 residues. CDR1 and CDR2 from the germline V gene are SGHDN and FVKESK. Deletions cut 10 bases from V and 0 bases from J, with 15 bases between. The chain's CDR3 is CATFKEDMNTEAFF. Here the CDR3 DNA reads TGTGCCACCTTTAAGGAGGATATGAACACTGAAGCTTTCTTT.

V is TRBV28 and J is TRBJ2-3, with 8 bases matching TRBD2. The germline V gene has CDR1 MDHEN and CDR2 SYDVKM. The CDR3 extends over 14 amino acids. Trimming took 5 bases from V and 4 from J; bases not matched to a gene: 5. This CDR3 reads CASSTGGAADTQYF. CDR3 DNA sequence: TGTGCCAGCAGTACCGGGGGGGCCGCAGATACGCAGTATTTT. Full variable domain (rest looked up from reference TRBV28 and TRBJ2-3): DVKVTQSSRYLVKRTGEKVFLECVQDMDHENMFWYRQDPGLGLRLIYFSYDVKMKEKGDIPEGYSVSREKKERFSLILESASTNQTSMYLCASSTGGAADTQYFGPGTRLTVL.

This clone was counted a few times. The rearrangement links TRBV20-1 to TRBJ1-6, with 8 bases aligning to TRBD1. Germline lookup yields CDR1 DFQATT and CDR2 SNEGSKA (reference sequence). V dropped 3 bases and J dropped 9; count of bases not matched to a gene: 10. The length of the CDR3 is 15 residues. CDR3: CSASSTGVIGSPLHF. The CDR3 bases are TGCAGTGCTAGTTCGACAGGGGTAATCGGTTCACCCCTCCACTTT.

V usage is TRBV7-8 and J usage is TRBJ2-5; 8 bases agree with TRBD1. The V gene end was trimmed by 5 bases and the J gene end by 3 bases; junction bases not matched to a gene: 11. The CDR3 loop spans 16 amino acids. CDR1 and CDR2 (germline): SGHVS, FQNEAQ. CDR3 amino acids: CASSRDRGHREETQYF. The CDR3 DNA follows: TGTGCCAGCAGCCGTGACAGGGGACACAGAGAAGAGACCCAGTACTTC.

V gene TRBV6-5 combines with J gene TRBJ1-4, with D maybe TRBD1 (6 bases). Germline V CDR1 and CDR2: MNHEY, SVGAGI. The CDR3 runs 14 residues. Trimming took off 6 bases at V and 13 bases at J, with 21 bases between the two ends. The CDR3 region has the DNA TGTGCCAGCAGAGGGACACTCGATTCCCCGGGACTGTTTTTT. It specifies CASRGTLDSPGLFF.

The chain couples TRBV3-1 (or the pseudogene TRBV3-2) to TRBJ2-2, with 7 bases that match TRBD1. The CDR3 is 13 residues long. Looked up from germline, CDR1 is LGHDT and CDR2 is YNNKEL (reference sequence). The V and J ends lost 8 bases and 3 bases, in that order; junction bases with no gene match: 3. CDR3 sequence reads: CASSQGDTGELFF. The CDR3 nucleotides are TGTGCCAGCTCCCAGGGGGACACCGGGGAGCTGTTTTTT.

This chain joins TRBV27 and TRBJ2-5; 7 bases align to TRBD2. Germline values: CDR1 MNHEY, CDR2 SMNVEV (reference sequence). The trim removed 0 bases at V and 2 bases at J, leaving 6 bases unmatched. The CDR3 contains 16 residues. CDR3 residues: CASSLSGMGGQETQYF. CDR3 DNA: TGTGCCAGCAGTTTATCTGGTATGGGGGGGCAAGAGACCCAGTACTTC.